The next 8 T cell receptor beta chains were all read from a single sample in a study of post-analysis software for immune sequencing data. The study's findings and limits: There were about five TRBV segments more frequent in patients than controls, and TRBV5-6, TRBV5-1 and TRBV20-1 were among them.

Antigen specificity for these receptors is unknown. Unique molecular identifiers were present in the TCR beta cDNA libraries. TCRdb reanalysed the PCR reads using MiXCR and keeps one entry per CDR3 protein. The data show roughly 670,000 distinct CDR3 sequences, more than 50% seen once. The material sequenced was blood. The receptors stem from a girl aged 2-10 years with multiple sclerosis.

This clonotype was observed a handful of times. This chain links TRBV4-1 with TRBJ2-2; D call uncertain. The CDR3 runs to 14 residues. CDR1 is MGHRA and CDR2 is YSYEKL in the germline V gene. V shed 6 bases and J shed 5 bases, with 13 bases lying between them. Here the CDR3 DNA reads TGCGCCAGCAGTACCTCTGACGCTACCGGGGAGCTGTTTTTT. Protein product: CASSTSDATGELFF.

V usage is TRBV11-3 and J usage is TRBJ2-7; possibly TRBD2 for D (6 bases). Germline CDR1 and CDR2: SGHNT and YENEEA. The CDR3 is 13 residues long. Deletions cut 4 bases from V and 5 bases from J, with 12 bases between. The CDR3 nucleotides are TGTGCCAGCAGCTCCCGGGACTTAGACGAGCAGTACTTC. Translating gives CASSSRDLDEQYF.

This clonotype was picked up a small number of times. The chain uses TRBV12-3 or TRBV12-4 and TRBJ2-1, with 7 positions matching TRBD1. V shed 6 bases and J 9 bases; nucleotides not matched to a gene: 5. This CDR3 contains 12 residues. CDR3 sequence reads: CASSHRGSEQFF. As DNA, the CDR3 is TGTGCCAGCAGCCACAGGGGAAGTGAGCAGTTCTTC.

The rearrangement uses TRBV20-1 and TRBJ2-6, with 9 bases matching TRBD1. The V gene end was trimmed by 3 bases and the J gene end by 2 bases; junction bases not matched to a gene: 2. The length of the CDR3 is 15 residues. Germline CDR1 DFQATT, CDR2 SNEGSKA (reference sequence). In DNA form, the CDR3 reads TGCAGTGCTAGGGGGACAGGGACTGGGGCCAACGTCCTGACTTTC. Amino acid sequence: CSARGTGTGANVLTF.

The V gene is TRBV6-1, the J gene TRBJ2-3; 14 nucleotides line up with TRBD2. This CDR3 is built from 19 residues. Germline V gene sequence: CDR1 MNHNS, CDR2 SASEGT. Trimming cost V 4 bases and J 1 base; bases outside gene matches: 10. CDR3 amino acids: CASSAPPGLAGAGTDTQYF. The CDR3 region has the DNA TGTGCCAGCAGTGCGCCGCCGGGACTAGCGGGGGCAGGCACAGATACGCAGTATTTT.

The J gene is TRBJ2-3, the V gene TRBV7-9; D remains ambiguous. The CDR3 consists of 17 residues. Trimming took off 7 bases at V and 1 base at J, with 21 bases between the two ends. Germline V CDR1 and CDR2: SEHNR, FQNEAQ (reference sequence). CDR3 nucleotide sequence: TGTGCCAGCACCACTTATCGGGCGGCGCGCGGCACAGATACGCAGTATTTT. Amino acids: CASTTYRAARGTDTQYF.

V gene TRBV7-8 combines with J gene TRBJ1-5, with D perhaps TRBD1 (5 bases). The CDR3 length is 15 residues. CDR1 is SGHVS and CDR2 is FQNEAQ in the germline V gene. V was shortened by 1 base and J by 7 bases, with 14 bases between the two germline ends. CDR3 in DNA: TGTGCCAGCAGCTTAGGGGGGTCGGGGGAGCAGCCCCAGCATTTT. Its protein is CASSLGGSGEQPQHF.

The chain combines TRBV29-1 with TRBJ2-3; no definite D call. The V end lost 5 bases, the J end lost 1 base, and 7 bases lay between the germline ends. Germline assignment: CDR1 SQVTM and CDR2 ANQGSEA. The CDR3 extends over 12 amino acids. CDR3 in amino acids: CSVTSGTDTQYF. The CDR3 DNA reads as TGCAGCGTTACCAGCGGCACAGATACGCAGTATTTT.